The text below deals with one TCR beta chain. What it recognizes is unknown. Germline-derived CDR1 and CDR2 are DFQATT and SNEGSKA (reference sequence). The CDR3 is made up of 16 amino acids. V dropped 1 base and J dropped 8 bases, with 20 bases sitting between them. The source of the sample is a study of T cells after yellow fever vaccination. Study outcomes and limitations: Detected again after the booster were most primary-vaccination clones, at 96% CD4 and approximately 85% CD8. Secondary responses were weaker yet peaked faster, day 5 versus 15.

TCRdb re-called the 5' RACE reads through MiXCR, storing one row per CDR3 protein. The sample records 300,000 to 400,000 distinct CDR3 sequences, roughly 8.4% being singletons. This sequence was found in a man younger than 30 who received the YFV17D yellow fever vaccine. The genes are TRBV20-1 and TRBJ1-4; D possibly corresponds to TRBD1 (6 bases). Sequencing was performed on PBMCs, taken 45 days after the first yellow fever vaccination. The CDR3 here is CSARVGLKHRDEKLFF. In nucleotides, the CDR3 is TGCAGTGCTAGAGTTGGGTTAAAGCACAGGGACGAAAAACTGTTTTTT.